This T cell receptor beta chain was observed in a study of cytomegalovirus exposure and HLA in healthy donors. Study information: For the roughly 400 genotyped donors, around 76% fell within the Caucasian-associated ancestry cluster.

The CDR3 runs 16 residues. Germline-derived CDR1 and CDR2 are MNHEY and SMNVEV (reference sequence). The PCR ran on 60 Vbeta and 13 Jbeta primers. Assay: immunoSEQ multiplex PCR; the TCRdb copy retains only in-frame clones and omits some. The data contain 200,000 to 250,000 clones, 76% of them seen just once; the ten biggest clones take up approximately 0.6%. The chain has TRBV27 and TRBJ2-5; 10 bases agree with TRBD1. Near its end, the DNA agrees better with TRBJ2-7, so the J call may be wrong. This clonotype was obtained from a man between 18 and 29 years old in good health and CMV-seronegative. The source material was PBMCs. CDR3 DNA sequence: TGTGCCAGCAGTTCGCTAGGGACAGGGGACTCCTACGAGCAGTACTTC. Translation: CASSSLGTGDSYEQYF.